Below are 2 T cell receptor beta chains sequenced from a single sample in a study of shared clonotypes between healthy human individuals. Positive CCR7 selection of CD45RO-negative cells yielded the naive CD8 cells, and terminally differentiated effector memory CD45RA+ cells were excluded. The method was immunoSEQ multiplex PCR; TCRdb's version includes in-frame clones alone and lacks a portion of them. This table has roughly 2.1 million clones, roughly 91% appearing once. Sequenced material: naive CD8+ T cells from PBMCs. The receptor set was obtained from a man aged 18 to 30 in good health. Some clones in this sample may be carry-over from other donors' samples.

This rearrangement joins TRBV27 to TRBJ2-7, with 11 positions matching TRBD2. Trimming at V came to 0 bases and at J to 0 bases, leaving 7 bases not matched to a gene. This CDR3 comprises 18 residues. Per germline, CDR1 MNHEY and CDR2 SMNVEV (reference sequence). The CDR3 sequence: CASSLSSSGRPSSYEQYF. CDR3 bases: TGTGCCAGCAGTTTATCTTCTAGCGGGAGGCCTAGCTCCTACGAGCAGTACTTC.

The chain is built from TRBV28 and TRBJ2-5; D call uncertain. Germline V lookup: CDR1 MDHEN, CDR2 SYDVKM. The CDR3 extends over 17 amino acids. V shed 3 bases and J shed 5 bases, with 22 bases lying between them. The CDR3 DNA follows: TGTGCCAGCAGTTTCCCCCCCTCCCGGTGGGTACGGGAGACCCAGTACTTC. Encoded protein: CASSFPPSRWVRETQYF. The full variable domain, rest sourced from reference TRBV28 and TRBJ2-5, is DVKVTQSSRYLVKRTGEKVFLECVQDMDHENMFWYRQDPGLGLRLIYFSYDVKMKEKGDIPEGYSVSREKKERFSLILESASTNQTSMYLCASSFPPSRWVRETQYFGPGTRLLVL.